Below, one TCR beta chain is given with its context. Its antigen is currently unknown. This sample was taken from a study of T cell repertoires in cytomegalovirus infection. Study context: Newly reported HLA-C-restricted and thoroughly characterized HLA-B-restricted CMV epitopes were employed. Public TCR beta signatures provided an indication of both CMV infection and a matching HLA type.

TCRdb called the reads again in MiXCR, with one record for every CDR3 protein. The sample lists around 800,000 distinct CDR3 sequences; around a third were seen once. CDR3 size: 13 residues. Looked up from germline, CDR1 is MNHEY and CDR2 is SMNVEV (reference sequence). The V end lost 4 bases, the J end lost 8 bases, and 11 bases lay between the germline ends. V usage is TRBV27 and J usage is TRBJ1-4; maybe TRBD1 (5 bases). The material sequenced was cultured CD8+ T cells from PBMCs, taken from culture after CMV antigen stimulation. The origin of this receptor is a human donor in good health (CMV status not recorded). Some clones in this sample may be carry-over from other donors' samples. DNA of the CDR3: TGTGCCAGCAGTTATGGGGGGAAAGAAAAACTGTTTTTT. This codes for CASSYGGKEKLFF. The full variable domain, with the rest looked up from reference TRBV27 and TRBJ1-4, is EAQVTQNPRYLITVTGKKLTVTCSQNMNHEYMSWYRQDPGLGLRQIYYSMNVEVTDKGDVPEGYKVSRKEKRNFPLILESPSPNQTSLYFCASSYGGKEKLFFGSGTQLSVL.